The next 26 T cell receptor beta chains were all read from a single sample in a study of blood T cell repertoires in COVID-19. Some clones are missing from TCRdb's copy, which holds only in-frame ones; the method was immunoSEQ multiplex PCR. The data contain approximately 64,000 clones, over 65% of them singletons. Sequenced input: peripheral blood. The receptors here all came from a woman in her 70s with acute or convalescent COVID-19.

The chain combines TRBV29-1 with TRBJ2-1, with 13 nucleotides matching TRBD2. J gave up 6 bases and V 7 bases, and 6 bases lay outside the gene matches. Germline V gene data show CDR1 as SQVTM and CDR2 as ANQGSEA. The CDR3 is 14 amino acids. CDR3: CSAGTSGAFNEQFF. In DNA form, the CDR3 reads TGCAGCGCTGGGACTAGCGGGGCTTTCAATGAGCAGTTCTTC.

This clone occurred a few times. The chain carries TRBV10-3 and TRBJ2-3; D gene ambiguous. The CDR3 has 14 residues. Trimming removed 3 bases from V and 0 bases from J, with 7 bases in between. CDR1 is ENHRY and CDR2 is SYGVKD in the germline V gene. CDR3 sequence reads: CAISDGFSTDTQYF. DNA for the CDR3: TGTGCCATCAGTGACGGGTTTAGCACAGATACGCAGTATTTT.

The gene calls are TRBV10-3 and TRBJ1-3; D is possibly TRBD1 (6 bases). This CDR3 has 15 residues. Germline assignment: CDR1 ENHRY and CDR2 SYGVKD. Trimming shortened V by 7 bases and J by 0 bases, and 13 bases separated the two germline ends. The CDR3 sequence: CAIKGGGPSGNTIYF. CDR3 in DNA: TGTGCCATCAAAGGTGGGGGCCCCTCTGGAAACACCATATATTTT.

This chain links TRBV11-3 with TRBJ2-3, with 13 bases matching TRBD2. This CDR3 spans 15 amino acids. Germline V CDR1 and CDR2: SGHNT, YENEEA. Trimming removed 6 bases from V and 3 bases from J; junction bases left unmatched: 3. The CDR3 DNA reads TGTGCCAGCAGTCTACTAGCGGGGGGGACAGATACGCAGTATTTT. Encoded protein: CASSLLAGGTDTQYF. Full variable domain (outside the CDR3, taken from reference TRBV11-3 and TRBJ2-3): EAGVVQSPRYKIIEKKQPVAFWCNPISGHNTLYWYLQNLGQGPELLIRYENEEAVDDSQLPKDRFSAERLKGVDSTLKIQPAELGDSAVYLCASSLLAGGTDTQYFGPGTRLTVL.

The table lists this clone with a count of one. The V call is TRBV5-6, the J call TRBJ1-1; 10 bases match TRBD1. The CDR3 sequence is 14 residues long. Germline V lookup: CDR1 SGHDT, CDR2 YYEEEE. Trimming at V came to 3 bases and at J to 3 bases, leaving 2 bases not matched to a gene. The CDR3 DNA follows: TGTGCCAGCAGCTCGGGACAGGGGTACACTGAAGCTTTCTTT. Amino acid sequence: CASSSGQGYTEAFF.

J is TRBJ1-4 and V is TRBV29-1; 8 positions agree with TRBD1. The ends lost 3 bases at V and 2 bases at J; junction bases unmatched: 2. The CDR3 runs to 14 residues. CDR1 and CDR2 from the germline V gene are SQVTM and ANQGSEA. In DNA form, the CDR3 reads TGCAGCGTTGATGCAGGGGGCACTAATGAAAAACTGTTTTTT. This gives the protein CSVDAGGTNEKLFF.

This clone was seen only once. The chain carries TRBV27 and TRBJ2-1; 8 bases map to TRBD1. Germline V gives CDR1 MNHEY, CDR2 SMNVEV (reference sequence). CDR3 size: 14 residues. Trimming took 7 bases from V and 3 from J; bases not matched to a gene: 5. This CDR3 is CASNRQGYYNEQFF. The CDR3 coding sequence is TGTGCCAGCAATAGACAGGGGTACTACAATGAGCAGTTCTTC.

This rearrangement joins TRBV5-1 to TRBJ2-5; TRBD1 aligns across 12 bases. CDR1 is SGHRS, CDR2 YFSETQ, per germline. The CDR3 is 19 amino acids. Trimming took 4 bases from V and 5 from J; bases not matched to a gene: 18. CDR3 residues: CASSIYRDRGLGQQETQYF. In DNA, the CDR3 is TGCGCCAGCAGCATATACCGGGACAGGGGGCTAGGTCAACAGGAGACCCAGTACTTC.

The gene calls are TRBV19 and TRBJ1-2; 9 bases map to TRBD1. J lost 4 bases, V lost 4 bases, and 4 bases had no gene match. This CDR3 is 14 amino acids long. Germline V gene lookup returns CDR1 LNHDA and CDR2 SQIVND (reference sequence). The CDR3 here is CASSTGTGSYGYTF. The CDR3 region has the DNA TGTGCCAGTAGTACGGGGACAGGGAGCTATGGCTACACCTTC.

This clone has just a few counts. The chain's CDR3 is CASSLEGSSYNEQFF. The DNA of the CDR3 is TGTGCCAGCAGTTTGGAGGGGAGCTCCTACAATGAGCAGTTCTTC. The V call is TRBV6-4, the J call TRBJ2-1; tentatively, D is TRBD2 (6 bases). There are 15 residues in the CDR3. Trimming cost V 5 bases and J 0 bases, with 11 bases left between them. Germline lookup yields CDR1 MRHNA and CDR2 SNTAGT.

The chain is built from TRBV10-3 and TRBJ2-3, with 9 bases identical to TRBD2. Germline V gives CDR1 ENHRY, CDR2 SYGVKD. The V segment lost 2 bases and the J segment 1 base; nucleotides outside the gene matches: 4. The length of the CDR3 is 16 residues. Written as DNA, the CDR3 is TGTGCCATCAGTGAGCTCGAGCGGGGGGGCACAGATACGCAGTATTTT. Its protein product is CAISELERGGTDTQYF.

This clone was detected once. An end of the junction differs from the germline gene, which may be a read error. The chain carries TRBV5-1 and TRBJ1-1; D is ambiguous. The germline V gene encodes CDR1 SGHRS and CDR2 YFSETQ. This CDR3 is built from 12 residues. The CDR3 spells CASSLSAEGPTF. The DNA for the CDR3 is TGCGCCAGCAGCTTGTCCGCCGAGGGCCCTACTTTT.

The chain combines TRBV19 with TRBJ2-2; TRBD2 matches at 11 bases. The ends lost 6 bases at V and 1 base at J; junction bases unmatched: 4. This CDR3 is 16 amino acids long. The germline V gene encodes CDR1 LNHDA and CDR2 SQIVND (reference sequence). The CDR3 protein is CASRILAGENTGELFF. CDR3 nucleotide sequence: TGTGCCAGTAGGATACTAGCGGGGGAGAACACCGGGGAGCTGTTTTTT.

This chain uses TRBV15 with TRBJ1-3; D gene uncertain. This CDR3 has 18 residues. Trimming pared 0 bases from V and 0 bases from J, leaving 15 bases between. Germline V lookup: CDR1 LNHNV, CDR2 YYDKDF (reference sequence). The CDR3 DNA reads TGTGCCACCAGCAGAGATTTTACGGGATTAGGCTCTGGAAACACCATATATTTT. The encoded protein is CATSRDFTGLGSGNTIYF. Full variable domain (missing parts from reference TRBV15 and TRBJ1-3): DAMVIQNPRYQVTQFGKPVTLSCSQTLNHNVMYWYQQKSSQAPKLLFHYYDKDFNNEADTPDNFQSRRPNTSFCFLDIRSPGLGDTAMYLCATSRDFTGLGSGNTIYFGEGSWLTVV.

V and J are TRBV30 and TRBJ2-1; TRBD2 agrees at 9 bases. This CDR3 region has 17 residues. The junction had 9 bases not matched to a gene; V was cut back by 0 bases and J by 3 bases. Per germline, CDR1 GTSNPN and CDR2 SVGIG (reference sequence). The CDR3 DNA follows: TGTGCCTGGAGTGTATCCGGTAGCGGGGGTTTCTACAATGAGCAGTTCTTC. This codes for CAWSVSGSGGFYNEQFF. Full variable domain (rest looked up from reference TRBV30 and TRBJ2-1): SQTIHQWPATLVQPVGSPLSLECTVEGTSNPNLYWYRQAAGRGLQLLFYSVGIGQISSEVPQNLSASRPQDRQFILSSKKLLLSDSGFYLCAWSVSGSGGFYNEQFFGPGTRLTVL.

This clone was counted a single time. The chain couples TRBV20-1 to TRBJ1-3, with a tentative D call TRBD1 (6 bases). CDR1 and CDR2 (germline): DFQATT, SNEGSKA (reference sequence). V dropped 3 bases and J dropped 4 bases, with 22 bases sitting between them. The CDR3 is made up of 17 amino acids. The DNA of the CDR3 is TGCAGTGCTAGTCATCCCCAAGGACAGTATACGGGAAACACCATATATTTT. It is translated as CSASHPQGQYTGNTIYF.

The sample holds a few counts of this clone. The chain is built from TRBV15 and TRBJ1-1; 10 nucleotides match TRBD1. The CDR3 covers 16 residues. Germline V gives CDR1 LNHNV, CDR2 YYDKDF (reference sequence). V lost 1 base, J lost 2 bases, and 4 bases stayed unmatched. The CDR3 reads CATSRGKTGGNTEAFF. CDR3 nucleotide sequence: TGTGCCACCAGCAGAGGAAAGACAGGGGGCAACACTGAAGCTTTCTTT.

The chain combines TRBV6-1 with TRBJ2-2; D is possibly TRBD1 (6 bases). The CDR3 consists of 16 residues. Germline lookup yields CDR1 MNHNS and CDR2 SASEGT. Trimming removed 4 bases from V and 0 bases from J, with 12 bases in between. The CDR3 protein is CASSAMGQANTGELFF. CDR3 coding DNA: TGTGCCAGCAGTGCTATGGGACAAGCGAACACCGGGGAGCTGTTTTTT.

The chain combines TRBV5-1 with TRBJ2-7, with D maybe TRBD2 (6 bases). The length of the CDR3 is 13 residues. With 4 bases removed from V and 1 base from J, the gap between germline ends came to 9 bases. Germline loops: CDR1 SGHRS, CDR2 YFSETQ. The CDR3 protein is CASSVGLSYEQYF. DNA of the CDR3: TGCGCCAGCAGCGTGGGACTTTCCTACGAGCAGTACTTC.

This clone is a singleton in its sample. This chain connects TRBV7-2 to TRBJ2-1; TRBD1 matches 8 bases. V lost 0 bases and J lost 9; bases outside the gene matches: 10. CDR3 size: 16 residues. Looked up from germline, CDR1 is SGHTA and CDR2 is FQGNSA. CDR3 in DNA: TGTGCCAGCAGCTTAGCGATGGGACAGGTTTACGCTGAGCAGTTCTTC. Amino acid sequence: CASSLAMGQVYAEQFF.

The chain links TRBV6-5 to TRBJ1-1, with 9 bases matching TRBD1. The V gene end was trimmed by 7 bases and the J gene end by 4 bases; junction bases not matched to a gene: 7. Germline V gene sequence: CDR1 MNHEY, CDR2 SVGAGI. This CDR3 has 14 residues. This CDR3 is CASTWGQGATEAFF. The CDR3 coding sequence is TGTGCCAGCACCTGGGGACAGGGCGCCACTGAAGCTTTCTTT.

This clone was seen a single time. The chain uses TRBV10-3 and TRBJ1-5; TRBD1 agrees at 9 bases. V lost 4 bases to trimming and J lost 4 bases; unmatched junction nucleotides: 5. The germline gives CDR1 ENHRY, CDR2 SYGVKD. CDR3 size: 15 residues. This chain's CDR3 is CAISAEQGANQPQHF. The CDR3 DNA is TGTGCCATCAGTGCGGAACAGGGGGCAAATCAGCCCCAGCATTTT.

This chain joins TRBV7-3 and TRBJ1-5; unclear D gene. Looked up from germline, CDR1 is SGHTA and CDR2 is FQGTGA. V lost 1 base, J lost 6 bases, and 7 bases lay in between. This CDR3 contains 13 residues. The CDR3 protein is CASSLNPSQPQHF. The CDR3 coding sequence is TGTGCCAGCAGCTTAAATCCGAGTCAGCCCCAGCATTTT.

V and J are TRBV6-5 and TRBJ1-5; 9 bases map to TRBD1. V gave up 2 bases and J gave up 7 bases; unmatched junction bases: 9. Germline CDR1 and CDR2: MNHEY and SVGAGI. The CDR3 totals 16 residues. CDR3: CASSYPTGGLRQPQHF. The DNA for the CDR3 is TGTGCCAGCAGTTACCCGACAGGGGGGCTACGGCAGCCCCAGCATTTT.

There are a few counts of this clone. The chain carries TRBV19 and TRBJ2-3; weak D call: TRBD2 (6 bases). V lost 6 bases and J 7 bases, leaving 23 bases between the germline ends. Germline values: CDR1 LNHDA, CDR2 SQIVND (reference sequence). This CDR3 is 16 amino acids long. CDR3 DNA: TGTGCCAGTAGCACCTACGTCCCGGGACTCCGGAATACGCAGTATTTT. It translates to CASSTYVPGLRNTQYF.

This chain joins TRBV5-1 and TRBJ1-1; 8 bases are shared with TRBD1. Germline V lookup: CDR1 SGHRS, CDR2 YFSETQ. The CDR3 runs 14 residues. The ends lost 5 bases at V and 8 bases at J; junction bases unmatched: 11. The DNA of the CDR3 is TGCGCCAGCAGTCGACAGGGGTCCGTAAAGGAAGCTTTCTTT. This codes for CASSRQGSVKEAFF.